One and the same sample provided the 13 T cell receptor beta chains below, sequenced in a study of glioma-infiltrating T cells. TCR alpha and beta CDR3 regions were amplified from RNA using iRepertoire nested multiplex PCR. TCRdb re-called the multiplex PCR reads through MiXCR, storing one row per CDR3 protein. The top ten clones hold over 10% of a sample with about 22,000 distinct CDR3 sequences, roughly 25% of them seen once. Material for sequencing was glioma tissue, nonneoplastic brain tissue, or PBMCs (not recorded which). All receptors derive from a human donor with low-grade glioma or glioblastoma, undergoing nonglioma brain surgery, or in good health (not recorded which).

This clonotype has a handful of counts. This chain links TRBV28 with TRBJ1-5; D is unresolved. Germline assignment: CDR1 MDHEN and CDR2 SYDVKM. V lost 10 bases, J lost 2 bases, and 15 bases lay in between. There are 14 residues in the CDR3. The DNA of the CDR3 is TGTGCCACGTCTGTGGATTATGGCAATCAGCCCCAGCATTTT. This sequence encodes CATSVDYGNQPQHF.

Details on this clonotype: A much larger clone sits a single nucleotide away, making a read error possible. Since no conserved phenylalanine or tryptophan closes the CDR3, a read error is the likely cause. For the CDR3, the DNA is TGCAGTGCTAGGAGCTTGGGTTTCGGGCAGTTCTCC. Its protein product is CSARSLGFGQFS. The rearrangement links TRBV20-1 to TRBJ2-1; no reliable D call. V was cut by 3 bases and J by 12 bases, with 15 bases left in between. The germline CDR1 and CDR2 sequences are DFQATT and SNEGSKA (reference sequence). This CDR3 has 12 residues.

This clonotype was found many times. The chain uses TRBV20-1 and TRBJ1-4; TRBD1 aligns across 8 bases. J lost 8 bases, V lost 6 bases, and 11 bases had no gene match. Germline CDR1 and CDR2: DFQATT and SNEGSKA (reference sequence). CDR3 length equals 14 residues. The DNA for the CDR3 is TGCAGTGCACCTGCAGACAGGGGTCGAGAAAAACTGTTTTTT. Its protein product is CSAPADRGREKLFF.

In its sample, this clonotype was seen many times. The V gene is TRBV16, the J gene TRBJ2-7; D may be TRBD2 (5 bases). The length of the CDR3 is 12 residues. The V end was cut by 4 bases, the J end by 5 bases, with 9 bases between. The germline gives CDR1 KGHSY, CDR2 FQNENV. CDR3 sequence: CASSLIGNEQYF. In DNA, the CDR3 is TGTGCCAGCAGCCTTATCGGGAACGAGCAGTACTTC.

A note on this clonotype: Sequence at one end of the junction differs from germline and may be a read error. The V call is TRBV3-1, the J call TRBJ2-7; no reliable D call. The CDR3 totals 13 residues. In germline, CDR1 is LGHDT, CDR2 YNNKEL (reference sequence). CDR3 sequence reads: CASRQDLRLEQYF. For the CDR3, the DNA is TGTGCCAGCAGACAAGATCTCAGGCTCGAGCAGTACTTC.

This clonotype was found many times. The chain links TRBV14 to TRBJ1-2; D gene ambiguous. This CDR3 is built from 13 residues. Germline V gene sequence: CDR1 SGHDN, CDR2 FVKESK. Trimming cost V 2 bases and J 4 bases, with 8 bases left between them. CDR3: CASSQLSSYGYTF. As DNA, the CDR3 is TGTGCCAGCAGCCAACTTTCTTCCTATGGCTACACCTTC. The variable domain in full, completed from reference TRBV14 and TRBJ1-2, reads EAGVTQFPSHSVIEKGQTVTLRCDPISGHDNLYWYRRVMGKEIKFLLHFVKESKQDESGMPNNRFLAERTGGTYSTLKVQPAELEDSGVYFCASSQLSSYGYTFGSGTRLTVV.

To note about this clonotype: This could be a read error, since a much larger clone is one nucleotide away. The chain combines TRBV27 with TRBJ1-2; unclear D gene. CDR1 and CDR2 from the germline V gene are MNHEY and SMNVEV (reference sequence). Deletions cut 5 bases from V and 3 bases from J, with 16 bases between. CDR3 length: 15 amino acids. For the CDR3, the DNA is TGTGCCAGCAGTCCCTGGACGGGGAACGACTATGGCTACACCTTC. Translated, it gives CASSPWTGNDYGYTF.

About this clonotype: Being one base from a much bigger clone, this may be a read error. This chain links TRBV7-2 with TRBJ2-3; D gene unclear. This CDR3 is 14 amino acids long. Germline CDR1 is SGHTA and CDR2 is FQGNSA. CDR3 DNA: TGTGCCAGCACCCCGGCGATTAGCACATATACGCAGTATTTT. Protein product: CASTPAISTYTQYF. Variable domain in full (rest from reference TRBV7-2 and TRBJ2-3): GAGVSQSPSNKVTEKGKDVELRCDPISGHTALYWYRQSLGQGLEFLIYFQGNSAPDKSGLPSDRFSAERTGGSVSTLTIQRTQQEDSAVYLCASTPAISTYTQYFGPGTRLTVL.

This clonotype was picked up many times. The chain joins TRBV7-2 to TRBJ2-7; D uncertain. V was clipped by 0 bases and J by 0 bases, with 3 bases between them. The CDR3 loop spans 13 amino acids. Germline CDR1 reads SGHTA; CDR2 reads FQGNSA. The CDR3 DNA is TGTGCCAGCAGCTTAGCGAGCTCCTACGAGCAGTACTTC. The encoded protein is CASSLASSYEQYF.

This clonotype was observed at least ten times. A read error may produce the germline difference seen at one junction end. The chain links TRBV4-2 to TRBJ1-3; D remains ambiguous. The germline CDR1 and CDR2 sequences are LGHNA and YNFKEQ. The length of the CDR3 is 12 residues. CDR3 in amino acids: CASSQDAESPMF. The CDR3 DNA is TGTGCCAGCAGCCAAGATGCCGAATCCCCGATGTTT.

This clonotype appeared a few times. V gene TRBV6-1 combines with J gene TRBJ1-2; D possibly corresponds to TRBD1 (6 bases). The CDR3 is 13 residues long. In germline, CDR1 is MNHNS, CDR2 SASEGT. CDR3 region: CAAGGGAPYGYTF. CDR3 bases: TGTGCAGCTGGCGGGGGGGCCCCCTATGGCTACACCTTC.

This clonotype was seen many times. The chain carries TRBV5-1 and TRBJ2-7, with 10 bases that match TRBD2. With 0 bases clipped from V and 2 bases from J, the junction kept 2 bases outside the gene matches. Germline loops: CDR1 SGHRS, CDR2 YFSETQ. The CDR3 is made up of 15 amino acids. The CDR3 spells CASSLGSGGAYEQYF. The CDR3 DNA sequence: TGCGCCAGCAGCTTGGGGAGCGGGGGGGCCTACGAGCAGTACTTC.

This clonotype is medium-sized (0.01 to 0.1%) in the sample. The chain combines TRBV20-1 with TRBJ1-6; D is ambiguous. CDR1 and CDR2 from the germline V gene are DFQATT and SNEGSKA (reference sequence). The CDR3 is made up of 15 amino acids. V shed 5 bases and J shed 9 bases, with 20 bases lying between them. The CDR3 coding sequence is TGCAGTGCTCTTCACCGGAGTTTGGTTGGTTCACCCCTCCACTTT. Protein: CSALHRSLVGSPLHF.